The 23 T cell receptor beta chains listed next were all sequenced from one sample in a study of Ad26.COV2.S vaccination and SARS-CoV-2 variants. Treatment reported: over 15 received Ad26.COV2.S at low or high dose, single or two shots; a few received placebo; per-sample allocation not given. Day 63 after the first injection of vaccine or placebo was the sampling time. The protocol was immunoSEQ multiplex PCR, while the TCRdb copy is restricted to in-frame clones and leaves out a portion. This table holds around 450,000 clones, 90% found once. Here the sequenced sample was peripheral blood, taken in a trial of Ad26.COV2.S vaccine versus placebo. The receptors here all came from a person between 18 and 65 years old who received the Ad26.COV2.S COVID-19 vaccine or a placebo.

The chain carries TRBV27 and TRBJ2-1; D possibly uses TRBD1 or TRBD2 (5 bases each). The V gene's germline CDR1 is MNHEY and CDR2 SMNVEV (reference sequence). The V end was cut by 2 bases, the J end by 10 bases, with 30 bases between. CDR3 length equals 19 residues. The CDR3 DNA is TGTGCCAGCAGTTTAGTCCCCCCCTCCCCGGGACCCACTGGGCGAGAGCAGTTCTTC. It specifies CASSLVPPSPGPTGREQFF.

The chain recombines TRBV6-6 with TRBJ1-5; a possible D gene is TRBD1 (5 bases). With 1 base removed from V and 7 bases from J, the gap between germline ends came to 14 bases. This CDR3 has 15 residues. The germline V gene has CDR1 MNHNY and CDR2 SVGAGI (reference sequence). The chain's CDR3 is CASSYYQGLGQPQHF. CDR3 coding DNA: TGTGCCAGCAGTTACTATCAGGGTTTGGGACAGCCCCAGCATTTT.

The gene calls are TRBV7-6 and TRBJ2-1; 7 bases match TRBD1. This CDR3 region has 15 residues. The J segment lost 3 bases and the V segment lost 4 bases, leaving 6 bases of the junction unmatched. Per germline, CDR1 SGHVS and CDR2 FNYEAQ. CDR3 sequence: CASSSPGGRYNEQFF. Written as DNA, the CDR3 is TGTGCCAGCAGCTCCCCAGGGGGACGCTACAATGAGCAGTTCTTC.

The V and J genes are TRBV11-2 and TRBJ2-3; 7 nucleotides line up with TRBD1. The germline gives CDR1 SGHAT, CDR2 FQNNGV. The length of the CDR3 is 17 residues. After removal of 4 bases from V and 3 bases from J, the junction contained 13 bases not matched to a gene. CDR3 loop: CASSYGPRGFWTDTQYF. The CDR3 coding sequence is TGTGCCAGCAGCTACGGTCCCAGGGGGTTTTGGACAGATACGCAGTATTTT.

The V and J genes are TRBV6-2 or TRBV6-3 and TRBJ1-5; possibly TRBD1 for D (6 bases). CDR3 length: 17 amino acids. Germline loops: CDR1 MNHEY, CDR2 SVGEGT. V lost 4 bases and J 0 bases, leaving 16 bases between the germline ends. The CDR3 DNA follows: TGTGCCAGCAGTTCAACCTGGACAGATAATAGCAATCAGCCCCAGCATTTT. The encoded protein is CASSSTWTDNSNQPQHF.

The J gene is TRBJ2-3, the V gene TRBV9; unclear D gene. The V gene's germline CDR1 is SGDLS and CDR2 YYNGEE. The CDR3 has 15 amino acids. With 2 bases removed from V and 3 bases from J, the gap between germline ends came to 13 bases. CDR3 in amino acids: CASSVRPQGTDTQYF. The CDR3 nucleotides read TGTGCCAGCAGCGTCAGGCCCCAAGGGACAGATACGCAGTATTTT.

This sequence joins TRBV28 and TRBJ2-1, with 9 bases matching TRBD2. This CDR3 region has 15 residues. Per the germline V gene, CDR1 is MDHEN and CDR2 is SYDVKM. Losses at the gene ends were 8 bases for V and 10 bases for J; bases not matched to a gene: 15. CDR3 sequence: CASGLMAGGPREQFF. As DNA, the CDR3 is TGTGCCAGCGGCCTTATGGCGGGAGGGCCACGGGAGCAGTTCTTC.

The chain combines TRBV3-1 (or the pseudogene TRBV3-2) with TRBJ2-5, with 11 bases fitting TRBD2. V was clipped by 0 bases and J by 5 bases; unmatched bases: 8. The CDR3 covers 17 residues. CDR1 is LGHDT and CDR2 is YNNKEL in the germline V gene (reference sequence). The CDR3 DNA reads as TGTGCCAGCAGCCAAGATGTAGGACTAGCGGGCGGGGAGACCCAGTACTTC. Its translation is CASSQDVGLAGGETQYF.

The chain combines TRBV5-6 with TRBJ1-2; weak D call: TRBD1 (5 bases). The germline gives CDR1 SGHDT, CDR2 YYEEEE. Trimming took off 4 bases at V and 6 bases at J, with 16 bases between the two ends. The CDR3 is 14 residues long. In DNA form, the CDR3 reads TGTGCCAGCAGCAAGGGCCAGGGAACCGATGGCTACACCTTC. This codes for CASSKGQGTDGYTF.

The chain employs TRBV5-1 and TRBJ1-1, with D possibly matching TRBD1 (5 bases). The CDR3 is 11 amino acids. CDR1 and CDR2 from the germline V gene are SGHRS and YFSETQ. V shed 3 bases and J shed 9 bases, with 9 bases lying between them. The CDR3 coding sequence is TGCGCCAGCAGCTCGGGGGAGAAAGCTTTCTTT. Translated, it gives CASSSGEKAFF.

The V call is TRBV15, the J call TRBJ2-5, with unresolved D. There are 11 residues in the CDR3. CDR1 is LNHNV and CDR2 is YYDKDF in the germline V gene (reference sequence). The ends were cut back, 4 bases at V and 4 bases at J, with 4 bases in the middle. The CDR3, as DNA: TGTGCCACCAGCATCGGAGAGACCCAGTACTTC. Encoded protein: CATSIGETQYF.

This chain links TRBV5-4 with TRBJ1-4; TRBD1 agrees at 7 bases. The germline gives CDR1 SGHNT, CDR2 YYREEE (reference sequence). The J segment lost 1 base and the V segment lost 3 bases, leaving 9 bases of the junction unmatched. This CDR3 spans 17 amino acids. The CDR3 here is CASSSDRDRQTNEKLFF. CDR3 bases: TGTGCCAGCAGCTCCGACCGGGACAGACAAACTAATGAAAAACTGTTTTTT.

The chain couples TRBV11-3 to TRBJ2-3; D is unclear. Germline V gene lookup returns CDR1 SGHNT and CDR2 YENEEA. This CDR3 region has 16 residues. V was pared by 0 bases and J by 8 bases, with 18 bases between. CDR3: CASSLEGPAQSGTQYF. CDR3 sequence (DNA): TGTGCCAGCAGCTTAGAAGGACCCGCACAATCGGGTACGCAGTATTTT.

This chain uses TRBV6-5 with TRBJ1-2, with 9 bases lining up with TRBD1. The germline V gene encodes CDR1 MNHEY and CDR2 SVGAGI. V lost 8 bases to trimming and J lost 8 bases; unmatched junction nucleotides: 12. The CDR3 runs to 14 residues. In DNA, the CDR3 is TGTGCCAGCTACTTGGTTGGGACAGGGTCAGGCTACACCTTC. Translated: CASYLVGTGSGYTF.

The J gene is TRBJ2-1, the V gene TRBV6-5; 8 bases are a match to TRBD2. The CDR3 has 15 amino acids. V dropped 6 bases and J dropped 3; count of bases not matched to a gene: 7. The germline V gene has CDR1 MNHEY and CDR2 SVGAGI. In nucleotides, the CDR3 is TGTGCCAGCAGGTTAGCGGGGCTAATCTACAATGAGCAGTTCTTC. Translation gives CASRLAGLIYNEQFF.

The gene calls are TRBV11-2 and TRBJ2-1, with TRBD2 matching 9 bases. The CDR3 extends over 13 amino acids. Germline V gene lookup returns CDR1 SGHAT and CDR2 FQNNGV. Trimming removed 2 bases from V and 12 bases from J; junction bases left unmatched: 5. The CDR3 here is CASSLRREGWQFF. The CDR3 nucleotides are TGTGCCAGCAGCTTACGGCGGGAGGGTTGGCAGTTCTTC.

The CDR3 loop reads CASSQSTSGGTDTQYF. The CDR3 DNA reads as TGTGCCAGCAGCCAAAGCACTAGCGGGGGGACAGATACGCAGTATTTT. The genes are TRBV3-1 (or the pseudogene TRBV3-2) and TRBJ2-3; the match to TRBD2 covers 12 bases. After removal of 2 bases from V and 3 bases from J, the junction contained 3 bases not matched to a gene. Per the germline V gene, CDR1 is LGHDT and CDR2 is YNNKEL (reference sequence). The CDR3 runs to 16 residues.

The gene calls are TRBV5-6 and TRBJ2-1; 9 bases are a match to TRBD2. Germline assignment: CDR1 SGHDT and CDR2 YYEEEE. The CDR3 spans 15 residues. The J segment lost 3 bases and the V segment lost 0 bases, leaving 1 base of the junction unmatched. CDR3 coding DNA: TGTGCCAGCAGCTTGGGACTAGCGGTCTACAATGAGCAGTTCTTC. Protein: CASSLGLAVYNEQFF.

This rearrangement joins TRBV25-1 to TRBJ2-1; D not certain. Germline loops: CDR1 MGHDK, CDR2 SYGVNS. Trimming left V 3 bases short and J 7 bases short, with 10 bases between. The CDR3 length is 13 residues. The CDR3 protein is CASSDRMGNEQFF. As DNA, the CDR3 is TGTGCCAGCAGTGATAGGATGGGTAATGAGCAGTTCTTC.

CDR3 region: CASSSSLSGRAYWEQFF. In DNA, the CDR3 is TGTGCCAGCAGCTCATCCCTTAGCGGGAGGGCCTACTGGGAGCAGTTCTTC. V gene TRBV11-2 combines with J gene TRBJ2-1; 11 positions match TRBD2. In germline, CDR1 is SGHAT, CDR2 FQNNGV. J lost 10 bases, V lost 4 bases, and 15 bases had no gene match. CDR3 length: 17 amino acids.

The chain is built from TRBV28 and TRBJ2-7; D is possibly TRBD2 (7 bases). V dropped 2 bases and J dropped 3 bases, with 11 bases sitting between them. This CDR3 region has 14 residues. Germline loops: CDR1 MDHEN, CDR2 SYDVKM. CDR3 sequence: CASSLGGADYEQYF. The CDR3 DNA follows: TGTGCCAGCAGTTTAGGGGGGGCGGACTACGAGCAGTACTTC.

The V gene is TRBV10-3, the J gene TRBJ1-3, with D tentatively TRBD1 (6 bases). This CDR3 has 15 amino acids. CDR1 and CDR2 from the germline V gene are ENHRY and SYGVKD. The V end lost 5 bases, the J end lost 7 bases, and 18 bases lay between the germline ends. Here the CDR3 reads CAISRAGDGSNTIYF. The CDR3 region has the DNA TGTGCCATCAGTCGTGCAGGGGATGGCAGTAACACCATATATTTT.

This chain connects TRBV4-2 to TRBJ2-2; no definite D call. Per germline, CDR1 LGHNA and CDR2 YNFKEQ. The CDR3 contains 16 residues. V was shortened by 2 bases and J by 0 bases, with 10 bases between the two germline ends. In nucleotides, the CDR3 is TGTGCCAGCAGCCAACCCGGGCCGTCGAACACCGGGGAGCTGTTTTTT. Residues: CASSQPGPSNTGELFF.